Below are 30 T cell receptor beta chains sequenced from a single sample in a study of blood T cell repertoires in COVID-19. Sequencing used immunoSEQ multiplex PCR; TCRdb keeps in-frame clones, though not all of them. The sample consists of a few hundred thousand clones, roughly nine tenths of them appearing once. What was sequenced was PBMCs or T cells enriched from blood (not recorded which). The source is a woman between 50 and 59 years old in a cohort exposed to, infected with or recovered from COVID-19 (not recorded which).

This sequence joins TRBV28 and TRBJ2-4; 10 bases map to TRBD1. This CDR3 region has 19 residues. The trim removed 6 bases at V and 0 bases at J, leaving 14 bases unmatched. Per germline, CDR1 MDHEN and CDR2 SYDVKM. Here the CDR3 DNA reads TGTGCCAGCAGACCCTCAGACGGACAGGGGGTTGTAGCCAAAAACATTCAGTACTTC. Residues: CASRPSDGQGVVAKNIQYF.

The rearrangement uses TRBV15 and TRBJ1-2, with 9 nucleotides matching TRBD1. V dropped 3 bases and J dropped 6; count of bases not matched to a gene: 8. Germline CDR1 reads LNHNV; CDR2 reads YYDKDF (reference sequence). The CDR3 loop spans 15 amino acids. This CDR3 reads CATSRWRDRDNGYTF. DNA of the CDR3: TGTGCCACCAGCAGGTGGAGGGACAGGGATAATGGCTACACCTTC.

The chain employs TRBV7-2 and TRBJ1-5, with D maybe TRBD1 (5 bases). Trimming took off 5 bases at V and 3 bases at J, with 17 bases between the two ends. Germline V gives CDR1 SGHTA, CDR2 FQGNSA. This CDR3 comprises 16 residues. Here the CDR3 DNA reads TGTGCCAGCAGCCCCCGCGGGGGACGGACCAATCAGCCCCAGCATTTT. Protein product: CASSPRGGRTNQPQHF.

The chain combines TRBV12-3 or TRBV12-4 with TRBJ2-7; 9 nucleotides agree with TRBD1. This CDR3 contains 12 residues. With 5 bases clipped from V and 9 bases from J, the junction kept 5 bases outside the gene matches. The CDR3 region is CASSMTGGRQYF. The CDR3 DNA is TGTGCCAGCAGTATGACAGGGGGTAGGCAGTACTTC.

The chain uses TRBV5-1 and TRBJ2-7; the D gene is possibly TRBD1 (5 bases). V lost 1 base, J lost 3 bases, and 14 bases lay in between. The germline V gene encodes CDR1 SGHRS and CDR2 YFSETQ. This CDR3 has 15 amino acids. The CDR3 is CASSLFEGANYEQYF. CDR3 sequence (DNA): TGCGCCAGCAGCTTGTTCGAAGGGGCGAACTACGAGCAGTACTTC. The full variable domain, in which reference TRBV5-1 and TRBJ2-7 provide the parts outside the CDR3, is KAGVTQTPRYLIKTRGQQVTLSCSPISGHRSVSWYQQTPGQGLQFLFEYFSETQRNKGNFPGRFSGRQFSNSRSEMNVSTLELGDSALYLCASSLFEGANYEQYFGPGTRLTVT.

The V gene is TRBV5-1, the J gene TRBJ2-1; 9 bases align to TRBD2. From germline, CDR1 is SGHRS and CDR2 YFSETQ. Trimming at V came to 4 bases and at J to 0 bases, leaving 2 bases not matched to a gene. The CDR3 covers 15 residues. The DNA for the CDR3 is TGCGCCAGCAGCGTACTAGCGGGCTCCTACAATGAGCAGTTCTTC. Residues: CASSVLAGSYNEQFF.

The chain links TRBV11-2 to TRBJ1-2; TRBD1 might be the D (5 bases). Germline CDR1 and CDR2: SGHAT and FQNNGV. The CDR3 has 15 amino acids. The V and J ends lost 1 base and 4 bases respectively, with 13 bases between them. The CDR3 loop is CASSLAVWGAYGYTF. The DNA for the CDR3 is TGTGCCAGCAGCTTAGCGGTTTGGGGCGCCTATGGCTACACCTTC. Using reference TRBV11-2 and TRBJ1-2 for the parts outside the CDR3, the full variable domain is EAGVAQSPRYKIIEKRQSVAFWCNPISGHATLYWYQQILGQGPKLLIQFQNNGVVDDSQLPKDRFSAERLKGVDSTLKIQPAKLEDSAVYLCASSLAVWGAYGYTFGSGTRLTVV.

V gene TRBV5-4 combines with J gene TRBJ1-4; 7 nucleotides line up with TRBD1. This CDR3 has 17 amino acids. After removal of 0 bases from V and 1 base from J, the junction contained 6 bases not matched to a gene. The germline V gene has CDR1 SGHNT and CDR2 YYREEE (reference sequence). The CDR3 loop reads CASSLGQGLQTNEKLFF. Written as DNA, the CDR3 is TGTGCCAGCAGCTTGGGACAGGGCCTGCAAACTAATGAAAAACTGTTTTTT.

The gene calls are TRBV5-1 and TRBJ2-2; D is uncertain. This CDR3 has 16 residues. Germline V CDR1 and CDR2: SGHRS, YFSETQ. V was trimmed by 1 base and J by 1 base, leaving 11 bases between them. The CDR3 spells CASSLSPNKNTGELFF. Written as DNA, the CDR3 is TGCGCCAGCAGCTTGTCCCCCAACAAGAACACCGGGGAGCTGTTTTTT.

The chain joins TRBV19 to TRBJ2-3; tentatively, D is TRBD2 (7 bases). This CDR3 is built from 17 residues. The germline V and J ends were trimmed by 3 bases and 2 bases, with 18 bases remaining between them. CDR1 is LNHDA and CDR2 is SQIVND in the germline V gene (reference sequence). This CDR3 is CASSIRMLAGATDTQYF. The CDR3 DNA follows: TGTGCCAGTAGTATTCGTATGTTGGCGGGGGCCACAGATACGCAGTATTTT.

The rearrangement joins TRBV30 to TRBJ1-1; D gene unclear. V was trimmed by 4 bases and J by 7 bases, leaving 13 bases between them. Germline V gene sequence: CDR1 GTSNPN, CDR2 SVGIG (reference sequence). This CDR3 is 12 amino acids long. The CDR3 DNA reads TGTGCCTGGAAAATACCGGGAGGTGAAGCTTTCTTT. Translating gives CAWKIPGGEAFF.

The DNA of the CDR3 is TGTGCCAGCAGGGATACCGGGACAGTCTCTTTCTACACCTTC. This encodes CASRDTGTVSFYTF. This chain uses TRBV2 with TRBJ1-2; 7 bases are a match to TRBD1. The CDR3 extends over 14 amino acids. Germline-derived CDR1 and CDR2 are SNHLY and FYNNEI. The J segment lost 10 bases and the V segment lost 6 bases, leaving 14 bases of the junction unmatched.

The chain combines TRBV28 with TRBJ2-1; TRBD2 aligns across 7 bases. Germline CDR1 reads MDHEN; CDR2 reads SYDVKM. This CDR3 spans 16 amino acids. The V gene end was trimmed by 3 bases and the J gene end by 4 bases; junction bases not matched to a gene: 9. The CDR3 sequence is CASSFQLTGGYNEQFF. Here the CDR3 DNA reads TGTGCCAGCAGTTTTCAACTGACGGGGGGATACAATGAGCAGTTCTTC.

The V and J genes are TRBV6-6 and TRBJ1-2; 7 bases agree with TRBD1. Germline lookup yields CDR1 MNHNY and CDR2 SVGAGI (reference sequence). The CDR3 runs to 16 residues. The junction had 7 bases not matched to a gene; V was cut back by 2 bases and J by 1 base. CDR3 nucleotides: TGTGCCAGCAGTTACGAGCCAGGGGGTTTTAACTATGGCTACACCTTC. It specifies CASSYEPGGFNYGYTF.

The rearrangement uses TRBV21-1 and TRBJ1-2; the listed D gene, TRBD1, was not tested against the DNA. TRBV21-1 is labeled a pseudogene. The CDR3 is 16 amino acids. The CDR3 bases are TGTGCCAGCAGCAGGGCCCCGGCAAAGGTTGGCTATGGCTACACCTTC. Translated, it gives CASSRAPAKVGYGYTF.

The chain recombines TRBV6-5 with TRBJ2-4; 7 nucleotides agree with TRBD2. The CDR3 is 15 amino acids. V lost 8 bases and J lost 6; bases outside the gene matches: 13. Germline V CDR1 and CDR2: MNHEY, SVGAGI. CDR3 sequence: CASHGAGLDPNIQYF. CDR3 in DNA: TGTGCCAGCCACGGAGCGGGGTTAGATCCAAACATTCAGTACTTC.

This clone was observed a handful of times. The chain employs TRBV7-9 and TRBJ2-7, with D hard to call. Trimming left V 3 bases short and J 3 bases short, with 6 bases between. Germline CDR1 SEHNR, CDR2 FQNEAQ (reference sequence). This CDR3 has 12 amino acids. CDR3 nucleotides: TGTGCCAGCAGCTTGTCCGGCTACGAGCAGTACTTC. It translates to CASSLSGYEQYF.

The genes are TRBV5-1 and TRBJ1-1, with a tentative D call TRBD1 (6 bases). The CDR3 is 17 amino acids. Trimming left V 0 bases short and J 4 bases short, with 19 bases between. Germline V gene lookup returns CDR1 SGHRS and CDR2 YFSETQ. The CDR3 spells CASSLVYKAQGGTEAFF. The CDR3 bases are TGCGCCAGCAGCTTGGTCTACAAGGCCCAAGGGGGCACTGAAGCTTTCTTT.

This clone showed up just a few times. The rearrangement uses TRBV14 and TRBJ2-1; 10 bases are a match to TRBD2. CDR1 and CDR2 from the germline V gene are SGHDN and FVKESK. V dropped 4 bases and J dropped 4; count of bases not matched to a gene: 1. The CDR3 length is 14 residues. CDR3 nucleotides: TGTGCCAGCAGCCTACTAGCGGGGTACAATGAGCAGTTCTTC. Encoded protein: CASSLLAGYNEQFF. Complete variable domain (other parts from reference TRBV14 and TRBJ2-1): EAGVTQFPSHSVIEKGQTVTLRCDPISGHDNLYWYRRVMGKEIKFLLHFVKESKQDESGMPNNRFLAERTGGTYSTLKVQPAELEDSGVYFCASSLLAGYNEQFFGPGTRLTVL.

This clone was counted between two and nine times. The rearrangement joins TRBV28 to TRBJ2-4; D is unclear. CDR3 size: 13 residues. CDR1 and CDR2 from the germline V gene are MDHEN and SYDVKM. Trimming left V 6 bases short and J 2 bases short, with 8 bases between. CDR3 coding DNA: TGTGCCAGCAGATCATACACCAAAAACATTCAGTACTTC. This codes for CASRSYTKNIQYF. The variable domain in full, completed from reference TRBV28 and TRBJ2-4, reads DVKVTQSSRYLVKRTGEKVFLECVQDMDHENMFWYRQDPGLGLRLIYFSYDVKMKEKGDIPEGYSVSREKKERFSLILESASTNQTSMYLCASRSYTKNIQYFGAGTRLSVL.

In nucleotides, the CDR3 is TGTGCCAGCAGCTTGGATCTAGCGGGGGCCTTCCAAGAGACCCAGTACTTC. This codes for CASSLDLAGAFQETQYF. The V call is TRBV5-4, the J call TRBJ2-5; 10 bases align to TRBD2. The V gene's germline CDR1 is SGHNT and CDR2 YYREEE (reference sequence). CDR3 length: 17 residues. Trimming removed 0 bases from V and 1 base from J; junction bases left unmatched: 6.

This clone has a single count. In DNA form, the CDR3 reads TGTGCCAGCAGTATGAACAGGGGTGGGGCAGATACGCAGTATTTT. It codes for CASSMNRGGADTQYF. V is TRBV28 and J is TRBJ2-3, with 7 bases that match TRBD1. This CDR3 has 15 amino acids. The V segment lost 5 bases and the J segment 4 bases; nucleotides outside the gene matches: 9. Germline V gene lookup returns CDR1 MDHEN and CDR2 SYDVKM. The entire variable domain, with the rest obtained from reference TRBV28 and TRBJ2-3, is as follows: DVKVTQSSRYLVKRTGEKVFLECVQDMDHENMFWYRQDPGLGLRLIYFSYDVKMKEKGDIPEGYSVSREKKERFSLILESASTNQTSMYLCASSMNRGGADTQYFGPGTRLTVL.

DNA for the CDR3: TGTGCCAGCAGCCCGGACAGCGATGAAAAACTGTTTTTT. This gives the protein CASSPDSDEKLFF. The gene calls are TRBV7-9 and TRBJ1-4, with a tentative D call TRBD1 (6 bases). Looked up from germline, CDR1 is SEHNR and CDR2 is FQNEAQ (reference sequence). Trimming took 5 bases from V and 6 from J, leaving 10 bases between them. The CDR3 spans 13 residues.

This clone appeared a single time. The chain employs TRBV24-1 and TRBJ2-7; TRBD2 matches at 7 bases. Germline CDR1 is KGHDR and CDR2 is SFDVKD. Trimming at V came to 5 bases and at J to 9 bases, leaving 9 bases not matched to a gene. The CDR3 has 13 residues. The CDR3 loop reads CATSAQPSGAQYF. DNA of the CDR3: TGTGCCACCAGTGCTCAGCCCAGCGGGGCGCAGTACTTC.

This clone has just one count. The chain is built from TRBV12-5 and TRBJ2-2; D unresolved. Germline-derived CDR1 and CDR2 are LGHNT and FRNRAP. V was pared by 7 bases and J by 5 bases, with 11 bases between. The CDR3 consists of 13 residues. CDR3: CASAPTRTGELFF. In DNA, the CDR3 is TGTGCTAGTGCTCCCACGCGGACCGGGGAGCTGTTTTTT.

The CDR3 loop reads CASSLVPGGYEQYF. For the CDR3, the DNA is TGTGCCAGCAGCTTAGTCCCGGGGGGTTACGAGCAGTACTTC. The J gene is TRBJ2-7, the V gene TRBV7-9; 7 bases match TRBD2. This CDR3 contains 14 residues. Per the germline V gene, CDR1 is SEHNR and CDR2 is FQNEAQ (reference sequence). V was clipped by 1 base and J by 4 bases; unmatched bases: 4.

The CDR3 is CASSYSTGGSHTEAFF. The DNA for the CDR3 is TGCGCCAGCAGCTATTCGACAGGGGGGTCCCACACTGAAGCTTTCTTT. The chain is built from TRBV5-1 and TRBJ1-1; 9 nucleotides line up with TRBD1. Germline V gene sequence: CDR1 SGHRS, CDR2 YFSETQ. V dropped 3 bases and J dropped 3; count of bases not matched to a gene: 9. This CDR3 region has 16 residues.

The genes are TRBV2 and TRBJ2-7, with TRBD1 identical over 7 bases. The CDR3 consists of 13 residues. Germline-derived CDR1 and CDR2 are SNHLY and FYNNEI. The J segment lost 12 bases and the V segment lost 7 bases, leaving 15 bases of the junction unmatched. CDR3 region: CASTASRGMDRYF. The DNA for the CDR3 is TGTGCCAGCACCGCATCCAGGGGGATGGACCGGTACTTC.

This sequence joins TRBV19 and TRBJ1-2; 7 nucleotides match TRBD1. V was pared by 6 bases and J by 4 bases, with 11 bases of the junction left unmatched. The CDR3 is 15 amino acids. Per germline, CDR1 LNHDA and CDR2 SQIVND (reference sequence). The CDR3 region is CASSPDRPAGYGYTF. CDR3 in DNA: TGTGCCAGTAGCCCGGACAGGCCGGCCGGCTATGGCTACACCTTC. Using reference TRBV19 and TRBJ1-2 for the parts outside the CDR3, the full variable domain is DGGITQSPKYLFRKEGQNVTLSCEQNLNHDAMYWYRQDPGQGLRLIYYSQIVNDFQKGDIAEGYSVSREKKESFPLTVTSAQKNPTAFYLCASSPDRPAGYGYTFGSGTRLTVV.

The gene calls are TRBV3-1 (or the pseudogene TRBV3-2) and TRBJ1-2, with TRBD1 matching over 7 bases. CDR3 length: 16 amino acids. The germline V gene encodes CDR1 LGHDT and CDR2 YNNKEL (reference sequence). V was pared by 2 bases and J by 7 bases, with 13 bases of the junction left unmatched. The CDR3 region has the DNA TGTGCCAGCAGCCAAAACCCGGGACAGCCGGGGAGTGGCTACACCTTC. This codes for CASSQNPGQPGSGYTF.